One sample yielded the 12 T cell receptor beta chains listed below, sequenced in a study of T-cell reconstitution after alpha-beta-depleted transplantation in children. As it was prepared, the TCRbeta library received unique molecular identifiers. TCRdb used MiXCR to reprocess the PCR reads, holding one entry per CDR3 protein. The sample includes over 85,000 distinct CDR3 sequences, roughly 7.6% seen only once; the top ten take about 17%. This specimen consisted of PBMCs, obtained before TCRalphabeta/CD19-depleted stem cell transplant. These receptors came from a boy between 2 and 10 years old with acute lymphoblastic leukemia, due to receive a stem cell transplant.

The rearrangement links TRBV7-9 to TRBJ1-4; 11 bases align to TRBD1. With 3 bases clipped from V and 5 bases from J, the junction kept 2 bases outside the gene matches. The CDR3 totals 15 residues. CDR1 SEHNR and CDR2 FQNEAQ come from the germline V gene (reference sequence). CDR3 nucleotide sequence: TGTGCCAGCAGCTTGGACAGGGGGCCCAATGAAAAACTGTTTTTT. This sequence encodes CASSLDRGPNEKLFF.

This clonotype has more than one count but fewer than ten. The chain carries TRBV4-2 and TRBJ2-1; 16 positions match TRBD2. Germline V gene sequence: CDR1 LGHNA, CDR2 YNFKEQ. The length of the CDR3 is 17 residues. V lost 8 bases and J lost 0; bases outside the gene matches: 4. As DNA, the CDR3 is TGTGCCAGCGTGGGACTAGCGGGGGGGGGCTCCTACAATGAGCAGTTCTTC. Protein sequence: CASVGLAGGGSYNEQFF.

This clonotype is termed medium-sized. V usage is TRBV6-5 and J usage is TRBJ2-5; D remains unclear. Deletions cut 7 bases from V and 2 bases from J, with 11 bases between. This CDR3 is 13 amino acids long. Per the germline V gene, CDR1 is MNHEY and CDR2 is SVGAGI. The CDR3 sequence: CASTPGQQETQYF. The DNA for the CDR3 is TGTGCCAGCACCCCGGGCCAGCAAGAGACCCAGTACTTC.

At least ten counts were recorded for this clonotype. This chain joins TRBV5-6 and TRBJ1-4, with 8 positions matching TRBD1. CDR3 size: 15 residues. CDR1 and CDR2 (germline): SGHDT, YYEEEE. V shed 3 bases, J shed 6 bases, and the junction held 7 bases outside the gene matches. In DNA, the CDR3 is TGTGCCAGCAGCTATGGCAGGGGGCAATATGAAAAACTGTTTTTT. It is translated as CASSYGRGQYEKLFF. The entire variable domain, with the rest obtained from reference TRBV5-6 and TRBJ1-4, is as follows: DAGVTQSPTHLIKTRGQQVTLRCSPKSGHDTVSWYQQALGQGPQFIFQYYEEEERQRGNFPDRFSGHQFPNYSSELNVNALLLGDSALYLCASSYGRGQYEKLFFGSGTQLSVL.

This chain uses TRBV11-2 with TRBJ2-3; D is unresolved. Germline V gene sequence: CDR1 SGHAT, CDR2 FQNNGV. The CDR3 runs to 14 residues. Deletions cut 0 bases from V and 2 bases from J, with 6 bases between. The CDR3 DNA is TGTGCCAGCAGCTTAGAGAGAACCACAGATACGCAGTATTTT. Protein product: CASSLERTTDTQYF.

There are a few counts of this clonotype. This CDR3 reads CASSLTGARSYEQYF. The CDR3 DNA reads TGCGCCAGCAGCTTGACCGGGGCGAGGTCCTACGAGCAGTACTTC. The chain links TRBV5-1 to TRBJ2-7; tentatively, D is TRBD1 or TRBD2 (5 bases each). From germline, CDR1 is SGHRS and CDR2 YFSETQ. The CDR3 has 15 residues. Trimming shortened V by 1 base and J by 1 base, and 12 bases separated the two germline ends.

This clonotype came up a few times. The chain links TRBV10-3 to TRBJ1-1, with D possibly matching TRBD1 (5 bases). The germline V gene encodes CDR1 ENHRY and CDR2 SYGVKD. The CDR3 has 14 amino acids. Trimming removed 6 bases at V and 2 bases at J, with 13 bases between. CDR3 nucleotides: TGTGCCATCAGGAACAGGAACATTAACACTGAAGCTTTCTTT. It translates to CAIRNRNINTEAFF.

In this sample, this clonotype turned up many times. The chain uses TRBV5-1 and TRBJ2-2; 7 bases match TRBD2. With 4 bases clipped from V and 5 bases from J, the junction kept 20 bases outside the gene matches. CDR3 length: 19 residues. Per the germline V gene, CDR1 is SGHRS and CDR2 is YFSETQ. CDR3 DNA sequence: TGCGCCAGCAGCCCGTCGACCCTGGGGGGGGGACCTTCGACCGGGGAGCTGTTTTTT. It translates to CASSPSTLGGGPSTGELFF.

Ten or more counts support this clonotype. This sequence joins TRBV11-2 and TRBJ1-1, with unresolved D. V lost 5 bases and J 0 bases, leaving 13 bases between the germline ends. The CDR3 covers 15 residues. Germline V gene data show CDR1 as SGHAT and CDR2 as FQNNGV. CDR3 in DNA: TGTGCCAGCAGCCCCGTCTGGCGGCTGAACACTGAAGCTTTCTTT. This gives the protein CASSPVWRLNTEAFF.

This chain connects TRBV27 to TRBJ2-5, with D hard to call. There are 13 residues in the CDR3. Germline CDR1 MNHEY, CDR2 SMNVEV (reference sequence). V lost 4 bases and J 2 bases, leaving 8 bases between the germline ends. CDR3 sequence (DNA): TGTGCCAGCAGTTCCCGGACGCAAGAGACCCAGTACTTC. Its translation is CASSSRTQETQYF.

This clonotype was observed at least ten times. The CDR3, as DNA: TGCGCCAGCTACCGGGACAGGGGATCCAATGAGCAGTTCTTC. It specifies CASYRDRGSNEQFF. V is TRBV5-1 and J is TRBJ2-1, with 10 bases aligning to TRBD1. The CDR3 runs 14 residues. J lost 6 bases, V lost 7 bases, and 7 bases had no gene match. Germline V gene lookup returns CDR1 SGHRS and CDR2 YFSETQ.

This clonotype was counted at least ten times. V is TRBV20-1 and J is TRBJ2-4, with D perhaps assigned TRBD1 or TRBD2 (5 bases each). Trimming took 4 bases from V and 0 from J, leaving 13 bases between them. CDR1 DFQATT and CDR2 SNEGSKA come from the germline V gene (reference sequence). The CDR3 extends over 15 amino acids. The CDR3 DNA reads as TGCAGTGCTACGCTCCCGGGGACAGCCAAAAACATTCAGTACTTC. It codes for CSATLPGTAKNIQYF.